This entry features one T cell receptor (beta chain) sequence. These data come from a study of blood T cell repertoires in COVID-19. About the study: Sites in the United States, Italy and Spain provided acute and convalescent COVID-19 samples. PBMCs, B-cell-depleted T cells, or T cells were the source of the cDNA or gDNA that made up the material.

The CDR3 is 17 amino acids. The V gene's germline CDR1 is MNHEY and CDR2 SMNVEV (reference sequence). V was cut by 3 bases and J by 2 bases, with 17 bases left in between. Original handling: Amplification with reference gene primers provided the estimates of nucleated cell counts. Clones were read by immunoSEQ multiplex PCR, and TCRdb kept only the in-frame ones, dropping some. V and J calls plus clone size are reproduced from that table; the DNA served to infer D and trimming. The sample includes roughly 180,000 clones, just over 85% of them seen just once. V is TRBV27 and J is TRBJ2-1; possible D gene TRBD1, 6 bases. Sequenced material: peripheral blood. The receptor's source is a man aged 55 to 70 with acute or convalescent COVID-19. The CDR3 here is CASSLGAGTQPYNEQFF. The CDR3 bases are TGTGCCAGCAGTTTGGGGGCCGGGACGCAACCCTACAATGAGCAGTTCTTC.